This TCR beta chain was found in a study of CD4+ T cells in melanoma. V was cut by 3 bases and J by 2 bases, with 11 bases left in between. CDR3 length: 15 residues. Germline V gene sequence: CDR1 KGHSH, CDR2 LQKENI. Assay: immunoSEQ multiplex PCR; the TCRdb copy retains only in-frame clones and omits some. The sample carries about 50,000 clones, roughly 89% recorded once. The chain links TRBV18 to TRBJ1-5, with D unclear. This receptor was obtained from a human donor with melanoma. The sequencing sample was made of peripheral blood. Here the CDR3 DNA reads TGTGCCAGCTCACCTGGAGAGGGAGGCAATCAGCCCCAGCATTTT. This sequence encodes CASSPGEGGNQPQHF.